Below, 23 T cell receptor beta chains from the same sample are listed, as sequenced in a study of CXCR3-negative and CXCR3-positive naive CD8 T cells. Libraries of TRB cDNA were made by 5' RACE and carried UMIs. After re-calling the 5' RACE reads, TCRdb lists one entry per CDR3 protein, DNA absent. In all, the sample yields 45,000 to 55,000 distinct CDR3 sequences. Sequenced input: memory CD8+ T cells from blood. These receptor sequences come from a human donor in good health. Some clones in this sample may be carry-over from other donors' samples.

This sequence joins TRBV4-1 and TRBJ2-7; the D call from TCRdb, TRBD1, cannot be confirmed without DNA. Germline CDR1 reads MGHRA; CDR2 reads YSYEKL. The CDR3 loop spans 16 amino acids. The CDR3 sequence is CASSQGSGTGTYEQYF.

This sequence joins TRBV13 and TRBJ2-5. Germline values: CDR1 PRHDT, CDR2 FYEKMQ (reference sequence). This CDR3 is 13 amino acids long. The CDR3 region is CASMERVEETQYF.

The chain's CDR3 is CASSLLREGKGEQFF. J is TRBJ2-1 and V is TRBV7-6; with no DNA, the TCRdb D assignment of TRBD2 cannot be verified. The CDR3 runs to 15 residues. From germline, CDR1 is SGHVS and CDR2 FNYEAQ. Full variable domain (remainder filled in from reference TRBV7-6 and TRBJ2-1): GAGVSQSPRYKVTKRGQDVALRCDPISGHVSLYWYRQALGQGPEFLTYFNYEAQQDKSGLPNDRFSAERPEGSISTLTIQRTEQRDSAMYRCASSLLREGKGEQFFGPGTRLTVL.

The J gene is TRBJ2-7, the V gene TRBV7-9; the TCRdb call, TRBD1, lacks DNA for checking. The CDR3 is 17 residues long. Germline V gene sequence: CDR1 SEHNR, CDR2 FQNEAQ (reference sequence). This chain's CDR3 is CASSPGQGVLRSYEQYF.

The chain couples TRBV28 to TRBJ2-1; TCRdb names TRBD1, which stays unverified in the absence of DNA. The CDR3 has 16 amino acids. CDR1 is MDHEN, CDR2 SYDVKM, per germline. The CDR3: CASSFYREMSTNEQFF.

This rearrangement joins TRBV29-1 to TRBJ2-7. The V gene's germline CDR1 is SQVTM and CDR2 ANQGSEA. CDR3 size: 12 residues. The CDR3: CSVEDLSGEQYF.

The V call is TRBV12-3 or TRBV12-4, the J call TRBJ1-4; no DNA is available, so the TRBD1 call from TCRdb remains unchecked. The CDR3 sequence is 16 residues long. CDR3 amino acids: CASRNFEGHSDEKLFF.

CDR3 region: CSPLQGLTDTQYF. The chain uses TRBV29-1 and TRBJ2-3; the D call of TRBD1 rests on TCRdb alone, since no DNA is present to check it. The CDR3 sequence is 13 residues long. The germline V gene has CDR1 SQVTM and CDR2 ANQGSEA.

J is TRBJ2-2 and V is TRBV7-9. Germline CDR1 reads SEHNR; CDR2 reads FQNEAQ (reference sequence). The CDR3 extends over 16 amino acids. The CDR3 here is CASSLELRSNTGELFF.

Its frequency marks this clonotype as medium-sized (0.01 to 0.1%). The rearrangement links TRBV6-4 to TRBJ2-1; the D call of TRBD1 rests on TCRdb alone, since no DNA is present to check it. Germline V CDR1 and CDR2: MRHNA, SNTAGT. The CDR3 sequence is 14 residues long. CDR3 sequence: CASSEGQGADEQFF.

The genes are TRBV6-2 or TRBV6-3 and TRBJ2-1. Germline loops: CDR1 MNHEY, CDR2 SVGEGT. The CDR3 contains 12 residues. The CDR3 here is CASSYSGPQQFF.

This chain uses TRBV12-3 or TRBV12-4 with TRBJ2-5; TCRdb's D call of TRBD2 is untestable without DNA. The CDR3 runs 13 residues. The CDR3 here is CASTKVLQETQYF.

The chain is built from TRBV4-2 and TRBJ1-1. The CDR3 length is 13 residues. The V gene's germline CDR1 is LGHNA and CDR2 YNFKEQ. The CDR3 reads CASSQYTVSEAFF.

The CDR3 reads CASSLGAANLMNTEAFF. J is TRBJ1-1 and V is TRBV7-9. The germline V gene encodes CDR1 SEHNR and CDR2 FQNEAQ (reference sequence). The CDR3 extends over 17 amino acids.

The rearrangement uses TRBV12-3 or TRBV12-4 and TRBJ2-5. This CDR3 is built from 14 residues. The CDR3 is CASSKETEQETQYF.

The chain has TRBV29-1 and TRBJ2-1; TCRdb's D call of TRBD1 is untestable without DNA. Per germline, CDR1 SQVTM and CDR2 ANQGSEA. The CDR3 runs to 12 residues. The CDR3 is CSPGTGLNEQFF.

The chain links TRBV4-3 to TRBJ1-4. The CDR3 consists of 14 residues. CDR1 LGHNA and CDR2 YSLEER come from the germline V gene. The CDR3: CASSQAELNEKLFF.

The V call is TRBV28, the J call TRBJ2-1; the TCRdb call, TRBD1, lacks DNA for checking. Germline V gives CDR1 MDHEN, CDR2 SYDVKM. The CDR3 runs to 15 residues. CDR3 in amino acids: CASSFDRGHLNEQFF.

This chain links TRBV25-1 with TRBJ1-2. Per germline, CDR1 MGHDK and CDR2 SYGVNS. The CDR3 runs to 14 residues. The CDR3 loop reads CATLEGSANYGYTF.

This clonotype is labeled medium-sized based on frequency. This chain joins TRBV4-3 and TRBJ2-7; TCRdb calls TRBD1, which cannot be checked without DNA. Germline V gene sequence: CDR1 LGHNA, CDR2 YSLEER. There are 14 residues in the CDR3. CDR3 amino acids: CASSSGTEPGEQYF.

The chain carries TRBV29-1 and TRBJ2-7; TCRdb indicates TRBD1, and absent DNA this call remains unverified. The CDR3 runs 15 residues. Germline lookup yields CDR1 SQVTM and CDR2 ANQGSEA. CDR3 sequence: CSVVVTDSSPWEQYF.

The CDR3 region is CASSERGTRDYEQYF. The rearrangement joins TRBV2 to TRBJ2-7; lacking DNA, the TRBD2 call made by TCRdb goes unchecked. This CDR3 has 15 residues. The V gene's germline CDR1 is SNHLY and CDR2 FYNNEI.

This chain links TRBV28 with TRBJ2-1; TCRdb outputs TRBD1, but without DNA this stays unchecked. Germline values: CDR1 MDHEN, CDR2 SYDVKM. The CDR3 extends over 15 amino acids. The CDR3 sequence: CASSLRDRPNNEQFF.